This TCR beta chain was recorded in a study of blood T cell repertoires in COVID-19. Sequencing used immunoSEQ multiplex PCR; TCRdb keeps in-frame clones, though not all of them. The repertoire includes 62,000 or so clones, about three quarters of them detected once, and around 5% sits in the top ten. V was shortened by 0 bases and J by 10 bases, with 13 bases between the two germline ends. The CDR3 contains 15 residues. Per the germline V gene, CDR1 is LGHNA and CDR2 is YSLEER. The chain has TRBV4-3 and TRBJ1-6, with TRBD1 as a possible D gene (5 bases). The sample taken for sequencing was peripheral blood. The TCR comes from a human donor in a cohort sampled during active COVID-19. CDR3 coding DNA: TGCGCCAGCAGCCAAGATAGACAGCTTGGATCACCCCTCCACTTT. It yields the protein CASSQDRQLGSPLHF.